This paragraph reports one TCR beta chain. These data are taken from a study of shared clonotypes between healthy human individuals. An approximately 180 ng quantity of DNA, 25,000 to 30,000 T cell genomes, went into the sorted-subset replicate PCRs. Method: immunoSEQ multiplex PCR; TCRdb's copy keeps in-frame clones and lacks some. The sample gives about 990,000 clones, around three quarters of which show up once; roughly 0.57% is in the top ten. V was clipped by 5 bases and J by 8 bases; unmatched bases: 6. Germline CDR1 and CDR2: SNHLY and FYNNEI. The CDR3 sequence is 14 residues long. What was sequenced was memory CD4+ T cells from PBMCs. Subset reported: CD45RA-negative fraction. The V gene is TRBV2, the J gene TRBJ2-1; 10 positions agree with TRBD2. The sequence was obtained from a man younger than 35 in good health. Some clones in this sample may be carry-over from other donors' samples. The CDR3 spells CASSPSSGSYEQFF. CDR3 sequence (DNA): TGTGCCAGCAGTCCATCTAGCGGGAGCTATGAGCAGTTCTTC.